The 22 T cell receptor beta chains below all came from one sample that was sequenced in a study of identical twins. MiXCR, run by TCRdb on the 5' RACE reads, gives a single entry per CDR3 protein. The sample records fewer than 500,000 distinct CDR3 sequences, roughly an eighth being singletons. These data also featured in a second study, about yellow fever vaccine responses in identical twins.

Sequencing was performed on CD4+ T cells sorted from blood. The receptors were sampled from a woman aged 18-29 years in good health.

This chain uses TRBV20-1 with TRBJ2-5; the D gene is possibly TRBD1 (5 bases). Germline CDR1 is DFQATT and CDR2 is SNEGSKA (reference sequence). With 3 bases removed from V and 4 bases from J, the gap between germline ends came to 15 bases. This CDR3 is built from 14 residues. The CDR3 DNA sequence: TGCAGTGCTAGGGAACCAAAGGGGCGAGAGACCCAGTACTTC. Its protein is CSAREPKGRETQYF.

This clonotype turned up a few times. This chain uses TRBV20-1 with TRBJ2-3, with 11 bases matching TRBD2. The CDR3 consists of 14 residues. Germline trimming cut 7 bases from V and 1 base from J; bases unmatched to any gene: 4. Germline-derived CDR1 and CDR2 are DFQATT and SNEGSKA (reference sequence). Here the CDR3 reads CSVPLAGGTDTQYF. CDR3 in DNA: TGCAGTGTTCCACTAGCGGGGGGCACAGATACGCAGTATTTT.

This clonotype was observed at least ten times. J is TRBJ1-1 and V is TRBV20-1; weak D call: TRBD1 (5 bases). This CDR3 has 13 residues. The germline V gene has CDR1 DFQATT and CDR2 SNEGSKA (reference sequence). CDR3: CRIERGIGTEAFF. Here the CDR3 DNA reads TGCAGGATAGAGAGGGGAATTGGCACTGAAGCTTTCTTT.

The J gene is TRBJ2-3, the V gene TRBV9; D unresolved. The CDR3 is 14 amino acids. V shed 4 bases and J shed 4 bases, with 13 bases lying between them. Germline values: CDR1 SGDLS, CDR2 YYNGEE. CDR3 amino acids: CASSTQLKSDTQYF. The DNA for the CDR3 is TGTGCCAGCAGCACCCAACTTAAATCAGATACGCAGTATTTT.

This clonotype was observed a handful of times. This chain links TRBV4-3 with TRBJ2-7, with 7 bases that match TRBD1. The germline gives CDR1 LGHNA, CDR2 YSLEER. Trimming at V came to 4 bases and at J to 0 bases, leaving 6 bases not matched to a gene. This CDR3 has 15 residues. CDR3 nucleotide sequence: TGCGCCAGCAGCCTAGACAGGGTAACCTCCTACGAGCAGTACTTC. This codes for CASSLDRVTSYEQYF.

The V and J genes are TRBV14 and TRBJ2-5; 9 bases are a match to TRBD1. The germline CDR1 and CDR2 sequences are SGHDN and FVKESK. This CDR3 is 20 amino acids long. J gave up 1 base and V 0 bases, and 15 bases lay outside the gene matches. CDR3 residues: CASSQDSAVGQGNFQETQYF. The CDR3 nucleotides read TGTGCCAGCAGCCAAGATTCGGCGGTGGGACAGGGCAATTTCCAAGAGACCCAGTACTTC.

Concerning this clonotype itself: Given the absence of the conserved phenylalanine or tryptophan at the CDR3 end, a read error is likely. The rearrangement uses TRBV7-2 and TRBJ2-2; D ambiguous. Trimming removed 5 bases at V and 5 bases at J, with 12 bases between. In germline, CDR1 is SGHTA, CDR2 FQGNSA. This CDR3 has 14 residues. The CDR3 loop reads CASSPGPLTGELFI. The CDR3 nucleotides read TGTGCCAGCAGCCCCGGGCCCCTAACCGGGGAGCTGTTTATT.

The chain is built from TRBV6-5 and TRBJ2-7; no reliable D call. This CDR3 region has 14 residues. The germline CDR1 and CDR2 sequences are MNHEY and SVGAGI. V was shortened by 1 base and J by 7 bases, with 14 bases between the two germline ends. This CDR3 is CASSYFEMGSEQYF. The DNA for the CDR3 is TGTGCCAGCAGTTACTTCGAAATGGGTTCAGAGCAGTACTTC.

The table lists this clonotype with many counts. CDR3 sequence (DNA): TGCGCCAGCAGAGACACCTTGGTCGGGAGGGCCTACAATGAGCAGTTCTTC. Translated: CASRDTLVGRAYNEQFF. This sequence joins TRBV4-1 and TRBJ2-1, with 8 positions matching TRBD2. CDR1 is MGHRA, CDR2 YSYEKL, per germline. This CDR3 is built from 17 residues. Trimming at V came to 6 bases and at J to 2 bases, leaving 12 bases not matched to a gene.

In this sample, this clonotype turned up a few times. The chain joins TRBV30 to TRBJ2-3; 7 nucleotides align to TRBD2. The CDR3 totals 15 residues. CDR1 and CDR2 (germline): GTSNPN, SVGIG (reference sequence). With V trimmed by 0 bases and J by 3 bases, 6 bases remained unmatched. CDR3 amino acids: CAWSVQGGRTDTQYF. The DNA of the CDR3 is TGTGCCTGGAGTGTACAAGGCGGGAGAACAGATACGCAGTATTTT. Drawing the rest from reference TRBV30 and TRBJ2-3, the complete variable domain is SQTIHQWPATLVQPVGSPLSLECTVEGTSNPNLYWYRQAAGRGLQLLFYSVGIGQISSEVPQNLSASRPQDRQFILSSKKLLLSDSGFYLCAWSVQGGRTDTQYFGPGTRLTVL.

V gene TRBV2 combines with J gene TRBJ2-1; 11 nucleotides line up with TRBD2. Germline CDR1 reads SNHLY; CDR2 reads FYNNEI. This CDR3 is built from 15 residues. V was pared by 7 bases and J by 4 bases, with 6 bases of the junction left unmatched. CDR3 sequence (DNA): TGTGCCAGCACCGCCCGGACTAGCGGGTACAATGAGCAGTTCTTC. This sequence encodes CASTARTSGYNEQFF. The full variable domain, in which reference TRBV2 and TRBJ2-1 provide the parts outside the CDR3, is EPEVTQTPSHQVTQMGQEVILRCVPISNHLYFYWYRQILGQKVEFLVSFYNNEISEKSEIFDDQFSVERPDGSNFTLKIRSTKLEDSAMYFCASTARTSGYNEQFFGPGTRLTVL.

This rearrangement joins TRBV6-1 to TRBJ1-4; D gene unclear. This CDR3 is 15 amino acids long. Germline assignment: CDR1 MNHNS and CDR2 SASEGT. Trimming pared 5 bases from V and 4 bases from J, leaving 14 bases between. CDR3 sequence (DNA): TGTGCCAGCAGTCCTAATTATGGCGGTAATGAAAAACTGTTTTTT. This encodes CASSPNYGGNEKLFF.

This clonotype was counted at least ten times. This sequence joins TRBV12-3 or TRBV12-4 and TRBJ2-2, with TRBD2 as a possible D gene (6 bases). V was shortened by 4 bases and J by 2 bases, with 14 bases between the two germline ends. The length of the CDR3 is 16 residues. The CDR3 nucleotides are TGTGCCAGCAGTTATGCAACGGGAGTAAACACCGGGGAGCTGTTTTTT. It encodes CASSYATGVNTGELFF.

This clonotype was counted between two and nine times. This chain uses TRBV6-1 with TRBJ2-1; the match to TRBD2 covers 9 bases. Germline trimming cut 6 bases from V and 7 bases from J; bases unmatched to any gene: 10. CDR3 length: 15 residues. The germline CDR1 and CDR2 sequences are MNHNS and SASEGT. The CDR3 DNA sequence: TGTGCCAGCAGGGCCATCCTAGCGGGAATTAATGAGCAGTTCTTC. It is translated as CASRAILAGINEQFF.

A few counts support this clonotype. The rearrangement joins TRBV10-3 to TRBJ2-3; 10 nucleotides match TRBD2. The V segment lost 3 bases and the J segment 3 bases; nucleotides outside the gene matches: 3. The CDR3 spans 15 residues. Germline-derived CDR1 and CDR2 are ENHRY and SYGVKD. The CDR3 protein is CAISDTSGATDTQYF. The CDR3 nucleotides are TGTGCCATCAGTGATACTAGCGGGGCAACAGATACGCAGTATTTT.

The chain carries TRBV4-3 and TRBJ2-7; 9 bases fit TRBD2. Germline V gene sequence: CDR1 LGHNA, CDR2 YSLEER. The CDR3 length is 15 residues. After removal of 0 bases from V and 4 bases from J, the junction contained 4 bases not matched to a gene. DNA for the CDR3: TGCGCCAGCAGCCAAGACGGGCGGGAGGGATACGAGCAGTACTTC. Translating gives CASSQDGREGYEQYF.

CDR3 nucleotides: TGCGCCAGCAGCCAAAGGCACCTCGGGGTCCGTAATGAGCAGTTCTTC. The encoded protein is CASSQRHLGVRNEQFF. The V gene is TRBV4-3, the J gene TRBJ2-1; maybe TRBD2 (5 bases). The CDR3 consists of 16 residues. Germline V lookup: CDR1 LGHNA, CDR2 YSLEER. V was shortened by 2 bases and J by 7 bases, with 18 bases between the two germline ends.

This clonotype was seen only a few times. The CDR3 DNA reads TGCGCCAGCACTAGCACGGGGGGTACAGATACGCAGTATTTT. Amino acid sequence: CASTSTGGTDTQYF. The chain recombines TRBV5-1 with TRBJ2-3, with TRBD2 identical over 7 bases. This CDR3 contains 14 residues. Germline CDR1 reads SGHRS; CDR2 reads YFSETQ. V lost 6 bases and J lost 3; bases outside the gene matches: 7. Drawing the rest from reference TRBV5-1 and TRBJ2-3, the complete variable domain is KAGVTQTPRYLIKTRGQQVTLSCSPISGHRSVSWYQQTPGQGLQFLFEYFSETQRNKGNFPGRFSGRQFSNSRSEMNVSTLELGDSALYLCASTSTGGTDTQYFGPGTRLTVL.

CDR3 sequence (DNA): TGCAGCGTTGAATTAGCCCCCGCAATGAACACTGAAGCTTTCTTT. Residues: CSVELAPAMNTEAFF. This chain uses TRBV29-1 with TRBJ1-1; no definite D call. In germline, CDR1 is SQVTM, CDR2 ANQGSEA. V gave up 2 bases and J gave up 0 bases, with 13 bases separating them. The CDR3 is made up of 15 amino acids.

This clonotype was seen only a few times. CDR3: CASSSSGTSEQYF. The CDR3 DNA reads TGTGCCAGCAGCTCAAGCGGGACAAGCGAGCAGTACTTC. This sequence joins TRBV7-2 and TRBJ2-7; maybe TRBD2 (7 bases). CDR3 length: 13 amino acids. Trimming cost V 4 bases and J 6 bases, with 13 bases left between them. Germline values: CDR1 SGHTA, CDR2 FQGNSA.

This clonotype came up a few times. This CDR3 reads CASRMTGANTGELFF. The CDR3 region has the DNA TGTGCCAGCAGAATGACAGGGGCGAACACCGGGGAGCTGTTTTTT. V and J are TRBV9 and TRBJ2-2; 8 bases map to TRBD1. The junction had 3 bases not matched to a gene; V was cut back by 5 bases and J by 0 bases. The CDR3 spans 15 residues. Germline V gene sequence: CDR1 SGDLS, CDR2 YYNGEE.

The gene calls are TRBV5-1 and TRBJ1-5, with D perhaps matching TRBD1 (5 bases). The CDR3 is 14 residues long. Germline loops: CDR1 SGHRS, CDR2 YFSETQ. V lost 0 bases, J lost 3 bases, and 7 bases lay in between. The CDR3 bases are TGCGCCAGCAGCTTGGAGGGGACCAATCAGCCCCAGCATTTT. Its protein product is CASSLEGTNQPQHF.